This TCR beta chain was captured in a study of T cells in localized non-small cell lung cancer. General study findings and limits: The highest T cell clonality was in uninvolved adjacent lung, above tumor. Adjacent lung was found to contain a median roughly 60 of the top 100 tumor clones. A denser population of T cells in blood accompanied longer overall survival.

A note on this clone: The antigen remains unidentified.

This CDR3 comprises 16 residues. Germline CDR1 is KGHSH and CDR2 is LQKENI. With 4 bases removed from V and 3 bases from J, the gap between germline ends came to 17 bases. Sequencing was performed with immunoSEQ multiplex PCR; in TCRdb, only in-frame clones are kept and a portion is missing. The sample has 20,000 to 25,000 clones; approximately 86% are singletons. The sequences come from peripheral blood, collected before any cancer treatment. The rearrangement joins TRBV18 to TRBJ2-3; D possibly corresponds to TRBD1 (8 bases). The sequence came from a male donor aged 60 or over with stage II squamous cell lung carcinoma. CDR3 sequence (DNA): TGTGCCAGCTCACTCCTAGGACAGGGAGGGACAGATACGCAGTATTTT. Translated, it gives CASSLLGQGGTDTQYF.